This T cell receptor (beta chain) stems from a study of regulatory T cells in long-lasting Graves disease. This clonotype was observed a few times. Its cognate antigen is unknown. The ends lost 4 bases at V and 5 bases at J; junction bases unmatched: 8. Per the germline V gene, CDR1 is MDHEN and CDR2 is SYDVKM. The length of the CDR3 is 15 residues. Construction of the TCR beta libraries employed iRepertoire HTBI primers in conjunction with Arm-PCR of CDR3 regions. Each CDR3 protein gets one entry after TCRdb re-called the multiplex PCR reads with MiXCR. The sample holds about 420,000 distinct CDR3 sequences, 16% seen once. Study conclusions and caveats: Newly diagnosed patients had higher TCR diversity than persistent Graves' patients did.

Regarding time point: newly diagnosed GD, antithyroid drugs for less than 3 months. Making the TCR library involved RNA that had been extracted from PBMCs. Each of the patients was recruited from an endocrinology department situated in Xi'an, China. These data were also filed under a second study, of T cells in Graves' hyperthyroidism and ophthalmopathy.

The chain combines TRBV28 with TRBJ2-5, with TRBD2 identical over 9 bases. The sample in question was peripheral blood mononuclear cells (PBMCs), obtained at new diagnosis, from a patient treated with antithyroid drugs. The TCR sequence derives from a woman under 30 with Graves disease. As DNA, the CDR3 is TGTGCCAGCAGTTCCCAACTAGCGGGCGCGGAGACCCAGTACTTC. This translates into CASSSQLAGAETQYF.